This T cell receptor (beta chain) originates from a study of Ad26.COV2.S vaccination and SARS-CoV-2 variants. In the study overall: Intramuscular Ad26.COV2.S doses were given once or twice, 56 days apart.

Note on this clone: The antigen remains undetermined.

This CDR3 is 14 amino acids long. Per the germline V gene, CDR1 is SGDLS and CDR2 is YYNGEE. The V gene lost 4 bases and the J gene lost 5 bases, with 12 bases spanning the gap. The data were produced by immunoSEQ multiplex PCR, yet TCRdb's version contains in-frame clones alone and is incomplete. The sample has some 300,000 clones; more than 70% are singletons. General study findings and limits: Using TCR breadth and depth analyses may have led to underestimated total T cell responses.

Documented treatment: around 19 received Ad26.COV2.S at low or high dose, single or two shots; about 5 received placebo; per-sample allocation not given. After the first vaccine or placebo injection, samples were drawn on day 63. The administered vaccine (an Ad26 vector) expressed Wuhan-strain SARS-CoV-2 spike. This clonotype originated in a person between 18 and 65 years old who received the Ad26.COV2.S COVID-19 vaccine or a placebo. This chain uses TRBV9 with TRBJ1-4; D call uncertain. Material: peripheral blood, obtained in a trial of Ad26.COV2.S vaccine versus placebo. The CDR3 DNA sequence: TGTGCCAGCAGCCCCCGCGGGTACAATGAAAAACTGTTTTTT. Amino acids: CASSPRGYNEKLFF.